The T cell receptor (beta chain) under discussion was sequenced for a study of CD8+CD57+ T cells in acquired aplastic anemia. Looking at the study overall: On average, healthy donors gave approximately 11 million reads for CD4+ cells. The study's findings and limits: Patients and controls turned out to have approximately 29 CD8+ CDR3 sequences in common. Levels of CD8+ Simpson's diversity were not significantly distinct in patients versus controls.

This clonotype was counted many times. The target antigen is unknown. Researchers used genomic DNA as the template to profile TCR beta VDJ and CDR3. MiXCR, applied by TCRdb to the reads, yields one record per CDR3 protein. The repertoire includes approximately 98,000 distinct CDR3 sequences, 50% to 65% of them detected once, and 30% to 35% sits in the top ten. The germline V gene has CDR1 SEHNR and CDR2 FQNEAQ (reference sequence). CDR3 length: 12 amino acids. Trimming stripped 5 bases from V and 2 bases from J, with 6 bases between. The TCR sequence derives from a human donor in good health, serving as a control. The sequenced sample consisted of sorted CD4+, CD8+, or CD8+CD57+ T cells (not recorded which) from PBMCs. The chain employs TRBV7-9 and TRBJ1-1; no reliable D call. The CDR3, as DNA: TGTGCCAGCAGCCCAGATAACACTGAAGCTTTCTTT. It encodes CASSPDNTEAFF. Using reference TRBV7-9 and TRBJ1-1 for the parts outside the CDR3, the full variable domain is DTGVSQNPRHKITKRGQNVTFRCDPISEHNRLYWYRQTLGQGPEFLTYFQNEAQLEKSRLLSDRFSAERPKGSFSTLEIQRTEQGDSAMYLCASSPDNTEAFFGQGTRLTVV.